This TCR beta chain came from a study of PD-1 blockade in classical Hodgkin lymphoma. Clones were sequenced by immunoSEQ multiplex PCR, and TCRdb holds only the in-frame ones, with some missing. The data contain 40,000 to 45,000 clones, roughly 78% of them singletons. All patients relapsed after autologous stem cell transplantation, and brentuximab vedotin exposure varied. Trimming stripped 6 bases from V and 2 bases from J, with 13 bases between. Germline loops: CDR1 WSHSY, CDR2 SAAADI. The CDR3 has 14 amino acids. V usage is TRBV10-2 and J usage is TRBJ2-5, with D tentatively TRBD1 (6 bases). This TCR derives from a human donor with classical Hodgkin lymphoma. The source was peripheral blood mononuclear cells (PBMCs), collected at baseline. The CDR3 reads CASSHREVQETQYF. CDR3 DNA: TGCGCCAGCAGCCACAGGGAAGTGCAAGAGACCCAGTACTTC.